The 17 T cell receptor beta chains given below trace back to one sample, sequenced in a study of T cell responses to AZD1222 COVID-19 vaccine. Method: immunoSEQ multiplex PCR; TCRdb's copy keeps in-frame clones and lacks some. The sample holds more than 95,000 clones, roughly 86% seen once. Here the sequenced sample was peripheral blood, taken 28 days after the second dose of the MenACWY control vaccine. The receptors originated from an adult who received the MenACWY meningococcal vaccine as a control.

Turning to this clone: Other DNA sequences in this sample translate to the same CDR3. This chain links TRBV11-2 with TRBJ2-7; D unclear. The length of the CDR3 is 12 residues. Trimming removed 5 bases from V and 2 bases from J, with 7 bases in between. The germline V gene encodes CDR1 SGHAT and CDR2 FQNNGV. DNA for the CDR3: TGTGCCAGCAGCCCCTTTACCTACGAGCAGTACTTC. Amino acids: CASSPFTYEQYF.

The J gene is TRBJ2-3, the V gene TRBV20-1, with TRBD2 identical over 7 bases. The CDR3 spans 15 residues. Germline V gives CDR1 DFQATT, CDR2 SNEGSKA (reference sequence). The ends lost 3 bases at V and 10 bases at J; junction bases unmatched: 16. CDR3 bases: TGCAGTGCTAGTAGTACTAGCGATTCTTCAAGGGCGCAGTATTTT. It translates to CSASSTSDSSRAQYF.

The chain is built from TRBV5-1 and TRBJ1-1; 7 bases are shared with TRBD1. This CDR3 has 16 residues. The germline CDR1 and CDR2 sequences are SGHRS and YFSETQ. V lost 0 bases, J lost 5 bases, and 10 bases stayed unmatched. The CDR3 loop is CASSLGTRGSDTEAFF. For the CDR3, the DNA is TGCGCCAGCAGCTTGGGAACCAGGGGGAGTGATACTGAAGCTTTCTTT.

The chain uses TRBV4-2 and TRBJ1-1; D remains ambiguous. Deletions cut 6 bases from V and 1 base from J, with 15 bases between. The germline gives CDR1 LGHNA, CDR2 YNFKEQ. This CDR3 has 15 residues. The DNA for the CDR3 is TGTGCCAGCAGGGCGGCAGGACGGGGGAACACTGAAGCTTTCTTT. This translates into CASRAAGRGNTEAFF.

CDR3 residues: CASSLVGGASPNSPLHF. In DNA, the CDR3 is TGCGCCAGCAGCTTGGTAGGTGGGGCCTCCCCTAATTCACCCCTCCACTTT. This rearrangement joins TRBV5-1 to TRBJ1-6; possibly TRBD1 for D (5 bases). Between the trimmed V and J ends, which lost 0 bases and 6 bases, there was a span of 16 bases. CDR1 is SGHRS, CDR2 YFSETQ, per germline. The CDR3 loop spans 17 amino acids. The full variable domain, completed using reference TRBV5-1 and TRBJ1-6, is KAGVTQTPRYLIKTRGQQVTLSCSPISGHRSVSWYQQTPGQGLQFLFEYFSETQRNKGNFPGRFSGRQFSNSRSEMNVSTLELGDSALYLCASSLVGGASPNSPLHFGNGTRLTVT.

This sequence joins TRBV2 and TRBJ1-1; D is ambiguous. V dropped 3 bases and J dropped 1 base, with 6 bases sitting between them. The length of the CDR3 is 13 residues. Germline CDR1 and CDR2: SNHLY and FYNNEI. The DNA of the CDR3 is TGTGCCAGCAGTGAGGGCCGGAACACTGAAGCTTTCTTT. Translation: CASSEGRNTEAFF.

J is TRBJ2-2 and V is TRBV6-4; 7 nucleotides line up with TRBD1. Germline assignment: CDR1 MRHNA and CDR2 SNTAGT. Trimming cost V 0 bases and J 6 bases; bases outside gene matches: 1. The CDR3 length is 14 residues. The CDR3 DNA reads as TGTGCCAGCAGTGACTCGACAGGGTCCGGGGAGCTGTTTTTT. Protein: CASSDSTGSGELFF.

This chain joins TRBV18 and TRBJ1-3; 7 bases line up with TRBD1. The CDR3 is 15 residues long. V shed 5 bases and J 2 bases; nucleotides not matched to a gene: 6. CDR1 is KGHSH and CDR2 is LQKENI in the germline V gene. CDR3 sequence (DNA): TGTGCCAGCTCAACCCGACAGGGCACTGGAAACACCATATATTTT. Protein product: CASSTRQGTGNTIYF.

The CDR3 spells CASSQERTSGVTQYF. The CDR3 nucleotides read TGTGCCAGCAGCCAAGAAAGGACTAGTGGGGTGACCCAGTACTTC. The V and J genes are TRBV14 and TRBJ2-5; 7 bases map to TRBD2. CDR3 length: 15 residues. Germline V gene lookup returns CDR1 SGHDN and CDR2 FVKESK. The J segment lost 7 bases and the V segment lost 0 bases, leaving 8 bases of the junction unmatched.

This clone occurred once. The chain is built from TRBV6-2 or TRBV6-3 and TRBJ2-1; TRBD2 agrees at 14 bases. The germline gives CDR1 MNHEY, CDR2 SVGEGT. The CDR3 extends over 18 amino acids. The J segment lost 0 bases and the V segment lost 6 bases, leaving 7 bases of the junction unmatched. CDR3 in amino acids: CASSPTTSGGGSYNEQFF. As DNA, the CDR3 is TGTGCCAGCAGCCCTACGACTAGCGGGGGGGGCTCCTACAATGAGCAGTTCTTC.

This clone occurred once. The chain links TRBV2 to TRBJ2-4; maybe TRBD1 (6 bases). V was shortened by 6 bases and J by 1 base, with 22 bases between the two germline ends. The CDR3 runs to 18 residues. Germline-derived CDR1 and CDR2 are SNHLY and FYNNEI. The CDR3 spells CASSTSRQGISAKNIQYF. CDR3 bases: TGTGCCAGCAGCACGAGCCGGCAGGGGATCTCGGCCAAAAACATTCAGTACTTC.

The V and J genes are TRBV5-1 and TRBJ1-2; D might be TRBD1 (5 bases). Germline V gene data show CDR1 as SGHRS and CDR2 as YFSETQ. The V gene lost 1 base and the J gene lost 0 bases, with 10 bases spanning the gap. The CDR3 extends over 15 amino acids. CDR3 nucleotides: TGCGCCAGCAGCTTGATGGACACCACTAACTATGGCTACACCTTC. Its translation: CASSLMDTTNYGYTF. The full variable domain, in which reference TRBV5-1 and TRBJ1-2 provide the parts outside the CDR3, is KAGVTQTPRYLIKTRGQQVTLSCSPISGHRSVSWYQQTPGQGLQFLFEYFSETQRNKGNFPGRFSGRQFSNSRSEMNVSTLELGDSALYLCASSLMDTTNYGYTFGSGTRLTVV.

This chain joins TRBV4-2 and TRBJ2-7, with TRBD1 matching 8 bases. V dropped 0 bases and J dropped 6; count of bases not matched to a gene: 7. The length of the CDR3 is 15 residues. The V gene's germline CDR1 is LGHNA and CDR2 YNFKEQ. CDR3 sequence (DNA): TGTGCCAGCAGCCAAGATGGGGACAGGATAGGCGAGCAGTACTTC. This translates into CASSQDGDRIGEQYF.

The gene calls are TRBV6-2 or TRBV6-3 and TRBJ1-3; unclear D gene. With 0 bases removed from V and 4 bases from J, the gap between germline ends came to 7 bases. The germline gives CDR1 MNHEY, CDR2 SVGEGT. The CDR3 runs to 14 residues. CDR3 in amino acids: CASSYSTLGNTIYF. In DNA form, the CDR3 reads TGTGCCAGCAGTTACTCGACGTTGGGAAACACCATATATTTT.

This sequence joins TRBV7-9 and TRBJ1-4; tentative D call: TRBD1 (5 bases). The V gene lost 5 bases and the J gene lost 4 bases, with 20 bases spanning the gap. Looked up from germline, CDR1 is SEHNR and CDR2 is FQNEAQ (reference sequence). The length of the CDR3 is 17 residues. CDR3 DNA: TGTGCCAGCAGCGCCGGGGAGGGGACGGGAGGTAATGAAAAACTGTTTTTT. Translated, it gives CASSAGEGTGGNEKLFF.

V and J are TRBV24-1 and TRBJ2-7; TRBD1 matches 7 bases. This CDR3 is built from 16 residues. The junction had 6 bases not matched to a gene; V was cut back by 1 base and J by 1 base. Per the germline V gene, CDR1 is KGHDR and CDR2 is SFDVKD. In DNA form, the CDR3 reads TGTGCCACCAGTGATTTTAAGGTGACAGGGTCCTACGAGCAGTACTTC. Protein: CATSDFKVTGSYEQYF.

The chain is built from TRBV7-2 and TRBJ2-3; TRBD2 matches at 8 bases. The CDR3 covers 14 residues. The germline V gene has CDR1 SGHTA and CDR2 FQGNSA. Trimming cost V 6 bases and J 2 bases; bases outside gene matches: 4. The CDR3 DNA follows: TGTGCCAGCAGATCGGGACTAGACACAGATACGCAGTATTTT. This sequence encodes CASRSGLDTDTQYF. The whole variable domain, filled in from reference TRBV7-2 and TRBJ2-3, reads GAGVSQSPSNKVTEKGKDVELRCDPISGHTALYWYRQSLGQGLEFLIYFQGNSAPDKSGLPSDRFSAERTGGSVSTLTIQRTQQEDSAVYLCASRSGLDTDTQYFGPGTRLTVL.